The next 8 T cell receptor beta chains were all read from a single sample in a study of PD-1 blockade in classical Hodgkin lymphoma. The data were produced by immunoSEQ multiplex PCR, yet TCRdb's version contains in-frame clones alone and is incomplete. The sample contains about 30,000 clones, approximately 90% of which appear only once. Sample time point: newly diagnosed, previously untreated cHL patient sample. Sequencing input: peripheral blood mononuclear cells (PBMCs). The receptors originated from a human donor with classical Hodgkin lymphoma.

V usage is TRBV28 and J usage is TRBJ1-4, with D uncertain. The CDR3 runs 12 residues. The V and J ends lost 7 bases and 3 bases respectively, with 6 bases between them. CDR1 MDHEN and CDR2 SYDVKM come from the germline V gene. This CDR3 reads CASTQSNEKLFF. For the CDR3, the DNA is TGTGCCAGCACTCAATCTAATGAAAAACTGTTTTTT. Filled out from reference TRBV28 and TRBJ1-4, the complete variable domain reads DVKVTQSSRYLVKRTGEKVFLECVQDMDHENMFWYRQDPGLGLRLIYFSYDVKMKEKGDIPEGYSVSREKKERFSLILESASTNQTSMYLCASTQSNEKLFFGSGTQLSVL.

The rearrangement uses TRBV28 and TRBJ2-3, with D unresolved. V was shortened by 2 bases and J by 6 bases, with 9 bases between the two germline ends. Germline loops: CDR1 MDHEN, CDR2 SYDVKM. The CDR3 is 13 residues long. CDR3 region: CASSLPQRDTQYF. The CDR3 DNA reads as TGTGCCAGCAGTTTACCCCAGAGGGATACGCAGTATTTT.

V and J are TRBV2 and TRBJ1-3; D not certain. CDR1 SNHLY and CDR2 FYNNEI come from the germline V gene. The CDR3 has 14 amino acids. The germline V and J ends were trimmed by 5 bases and 4 bases, with 12 bases remaining between them. In DNA form, the CDR3 reads TGTGCCAGCAGTCCTCGGACGGTAGGAAACACCATATATTTT. Residues: CASSPRTVGNTIYF.

Only a few counts were recorded for this clone. The V gene is TRBV2, the J gene TRBJ2-1; D is ambiguous. The CDR3 spans 12 residues. V was clipped by 8 bases and J by 3 bases, with 8 bases between them. The germline gives CDR1 SNHLY, CDR2 FYNNEI. CDR3 coding DNA: TGTGCCAGCTCTCCCGACTACAATGAGCAGTTCTTC. Its protein product is CASSPDYNEQFF.

The chain uses TRBV15 and TRBJ1-3; D uncertain. The germline CDR1 and CDR2 sequences are LNHNV and YYDKDF (reference sequence). There are 16 residues in the CDR3. V was shortened by 0 bases and J by 0 bases, with 9 bases between the two germline ends. The CDR3 loop is CATSRDLVSSGNTIYF. CDR3 sequence (DNA): TGTGCCACCAGCAGAGATCTGGTCAGCTCTGGAAACACCATATATTTT.

This clone has only one observation. The chain has TRBV11-2 and TRBJ2-7; D might be TRBD1 (5 bases). CDR3 length equals 16 residues. CDR1 and CDR2 from the germline V gene are SGHAT and FQNNGV. V was clipped by 0 bases and J by 0 bases, with 12 bases between them. CDR3 sequence reads: CASSLDAGSSSYEQYF. CDR3 bases: TGTGCCAGCAGCTTAGACGCAGGGTCAAGCTCCTACGAGCAGTACTTC.

The chain has TRBV5-1 and TRBJ1-3; perhaps TRBD1 as D (5 bases). The germline gives CDR1 SGHRS, CDR2 YFSETQ. V was trimmed by 9 bases and J by 2 bases, leaving 18 bases between them. The CDR3 loop spans 15 amino acids. The CDR3: CATSLGSGPGNTIYF. In DNA, the CDR3 is TGCGCCACCTCATTAGGGTCGGGGCCTGGAAACACCATATATTTT. The full variable domain, completed using reference TRBV5-1 and TRBJ1-3, is KAGVTQTPRYLIKTRGQQVTLSCSPISGHRSVSWYQQTPGQGLQFLFEYFSETQRNKGNFPGRFSGRQFSNSRSEMNVSTLELGDSALYLCATSLGSGPGNTIYFGEGSWLTVV.

Of note for this clone: Because the CDR3's place on the DNA is in doubt, the DNA is left out and the CDR3 is given as listed by TCRdb. The genes are TRBV21-1 and TRBJ2-7; the D call of TRBD2 is as the table states it, not checked on the DNA. TRBV21-1 is a pseudogene. The CDR3 spans 15 residues, counting both ends. CDR3 amino acids: CASSKVAAGAYEQYF.